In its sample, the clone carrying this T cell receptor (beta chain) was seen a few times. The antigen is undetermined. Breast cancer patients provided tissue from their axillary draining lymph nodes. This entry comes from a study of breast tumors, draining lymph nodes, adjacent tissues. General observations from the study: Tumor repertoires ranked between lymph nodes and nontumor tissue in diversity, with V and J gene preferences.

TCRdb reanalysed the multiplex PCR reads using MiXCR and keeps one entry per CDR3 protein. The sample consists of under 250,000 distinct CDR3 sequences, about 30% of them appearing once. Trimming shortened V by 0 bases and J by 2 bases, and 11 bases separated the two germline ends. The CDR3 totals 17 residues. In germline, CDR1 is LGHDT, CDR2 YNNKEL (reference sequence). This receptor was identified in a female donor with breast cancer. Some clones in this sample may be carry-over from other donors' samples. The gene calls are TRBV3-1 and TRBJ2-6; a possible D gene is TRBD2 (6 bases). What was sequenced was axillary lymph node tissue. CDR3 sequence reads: CASSQDWGETGANVLTF. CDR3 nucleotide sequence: TGTGCCAGCAGCCAAGACTGGGGGGAGACTGGGGCCAACGTCCTGACTTTC. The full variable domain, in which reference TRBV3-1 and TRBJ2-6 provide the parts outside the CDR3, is DTAVSQTPKYLVTQMGNDKSIKCEQNLGHDTMYWYKQDSKKFLKIMFSYNNKELIINETVPNRFSPKSPDKAHLNLHINSLELGDSAVYFCASSQDWGETGANVLTFGAGSRLTVL.